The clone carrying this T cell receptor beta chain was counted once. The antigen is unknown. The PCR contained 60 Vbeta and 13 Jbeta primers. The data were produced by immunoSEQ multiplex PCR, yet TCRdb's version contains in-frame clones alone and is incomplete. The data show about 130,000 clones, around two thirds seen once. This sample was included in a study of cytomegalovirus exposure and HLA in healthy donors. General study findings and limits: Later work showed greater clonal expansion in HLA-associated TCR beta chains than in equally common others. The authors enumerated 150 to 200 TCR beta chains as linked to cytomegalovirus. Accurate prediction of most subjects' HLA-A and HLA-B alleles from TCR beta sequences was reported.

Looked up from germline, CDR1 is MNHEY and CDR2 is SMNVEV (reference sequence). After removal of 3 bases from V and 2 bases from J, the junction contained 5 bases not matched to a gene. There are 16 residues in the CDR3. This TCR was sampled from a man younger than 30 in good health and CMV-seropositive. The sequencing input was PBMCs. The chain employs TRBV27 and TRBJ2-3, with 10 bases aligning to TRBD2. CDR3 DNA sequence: TGTGCCAGCAGTTTTGGGCTAGCGGGGGCCACAGATACGCAGTATTTT. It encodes CASSFGLAGATDTQYF.